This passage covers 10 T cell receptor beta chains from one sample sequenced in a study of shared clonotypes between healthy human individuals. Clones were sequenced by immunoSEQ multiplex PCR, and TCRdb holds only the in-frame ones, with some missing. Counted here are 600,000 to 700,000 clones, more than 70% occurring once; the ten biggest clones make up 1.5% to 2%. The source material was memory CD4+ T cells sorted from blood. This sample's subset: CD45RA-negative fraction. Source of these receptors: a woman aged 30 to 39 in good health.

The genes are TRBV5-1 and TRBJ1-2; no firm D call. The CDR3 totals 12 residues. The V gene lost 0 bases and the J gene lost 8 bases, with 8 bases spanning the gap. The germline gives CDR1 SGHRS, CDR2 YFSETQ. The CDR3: CASSLDLEGYTF. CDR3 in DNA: TGCGCCAGCAGCTTGGATCTGGAAGGCTACACCTTC.

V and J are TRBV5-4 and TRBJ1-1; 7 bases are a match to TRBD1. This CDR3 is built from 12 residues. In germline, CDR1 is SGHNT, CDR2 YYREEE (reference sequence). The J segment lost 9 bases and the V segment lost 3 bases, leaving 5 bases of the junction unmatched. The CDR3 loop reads CASSSDRVKAFF. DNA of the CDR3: TGTGCCAGCAGCTCTGACAGGGTAAAAGCTTTCTTT.

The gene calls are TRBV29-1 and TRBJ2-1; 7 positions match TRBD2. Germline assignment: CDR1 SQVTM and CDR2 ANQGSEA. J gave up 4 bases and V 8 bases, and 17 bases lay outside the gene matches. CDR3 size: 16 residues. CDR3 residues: CSHDMWGASGYNEQFF. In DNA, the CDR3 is TGCAGCCATGATATGTGGGGAGCTAGCGGTTACAATGAGCAGTTCTTC.

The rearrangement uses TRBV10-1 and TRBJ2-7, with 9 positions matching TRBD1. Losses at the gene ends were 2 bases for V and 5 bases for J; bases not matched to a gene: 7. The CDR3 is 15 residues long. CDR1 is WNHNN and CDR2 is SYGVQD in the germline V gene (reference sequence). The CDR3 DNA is TGCGCCAGCAGTGAGCCCGGGACAGGGCACCACGAGCAGTACTTC. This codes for CASSEPGTGHHEQYF.

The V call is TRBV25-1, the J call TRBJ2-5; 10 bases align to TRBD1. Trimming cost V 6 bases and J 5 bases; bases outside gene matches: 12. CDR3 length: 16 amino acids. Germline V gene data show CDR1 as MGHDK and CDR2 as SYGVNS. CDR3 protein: CASSKYLGTGDETQYF. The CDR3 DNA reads TGTGCCAGCAGCAAATACCTTGGGACAGGGGACGAGACCCAGTACTTC.

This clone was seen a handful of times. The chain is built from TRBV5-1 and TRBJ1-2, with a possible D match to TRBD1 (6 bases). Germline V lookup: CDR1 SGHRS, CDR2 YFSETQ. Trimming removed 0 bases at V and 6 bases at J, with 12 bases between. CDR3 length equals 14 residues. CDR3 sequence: CASSLVDSQNGYTF. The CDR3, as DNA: TGCGCCAGCAGCTTGGTGGACAGCCAAAATGGCTACACCTTC. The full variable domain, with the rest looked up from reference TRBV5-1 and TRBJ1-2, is KAGVTQTPRYLIKTRGQQVTLSCSPISGHRSVSWYQQTPGQGLQFLFEYFSETQRNKGNFPGRFSGRQFSNSRSEMNVSTLELGDSALYLCASSLVDSQNGYTFGSGTRLTVV.

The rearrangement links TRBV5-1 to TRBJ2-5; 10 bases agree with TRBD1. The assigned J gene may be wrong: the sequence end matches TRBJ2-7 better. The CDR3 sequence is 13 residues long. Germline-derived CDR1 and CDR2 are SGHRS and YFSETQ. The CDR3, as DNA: TGCGCCAGCAGCTCGGGACAGGGGAACGAGCAGTACTTC. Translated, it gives CASSSGQGNEQYF.

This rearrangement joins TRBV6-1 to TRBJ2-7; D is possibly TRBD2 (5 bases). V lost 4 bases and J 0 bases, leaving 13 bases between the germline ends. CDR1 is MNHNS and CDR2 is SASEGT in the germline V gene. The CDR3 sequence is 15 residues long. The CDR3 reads CASSAITRASYEQYF. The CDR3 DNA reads TGTGCCAGCAGTGCAATTACTAGAGCCTCCTACGAGCAGTACTTC.

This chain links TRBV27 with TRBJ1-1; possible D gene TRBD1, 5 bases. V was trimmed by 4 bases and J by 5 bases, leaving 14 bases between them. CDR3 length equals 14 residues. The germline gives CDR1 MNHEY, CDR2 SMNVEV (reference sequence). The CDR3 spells CASSSGWGRTEAFF. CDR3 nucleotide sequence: TGTGCCAGCAGTTCCGGATGGGGGAGAACTGAAGCTTTCTTT.

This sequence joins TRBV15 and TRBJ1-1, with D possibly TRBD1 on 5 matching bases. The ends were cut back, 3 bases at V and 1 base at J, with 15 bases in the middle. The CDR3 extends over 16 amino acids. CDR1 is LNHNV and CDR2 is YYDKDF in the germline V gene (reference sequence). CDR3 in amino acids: CATSSETDSENTEAFF. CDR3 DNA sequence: TGTGCCACCAGCAGTGAAACAGACAGTGAGAACACTGAAGCTTTCTTT.